This T cell receptor beta chain comes out of a study of T cells in localized non-small cell lung cancer. Details on this clone: Its antigen is currently unknown.

The data were produced by immunoSEQ multiplex PCR, yet TCRdb's version contains in-frame clones alone and is incomplete. The sample lists some 18,000 clones; approximately 80% were seen once. Study-wide results and caveats: Sequencing covered just one tumor region, so heterogeneity cannot be ruled out. In the blood, greater T cell density corresponded to longer overall survival. Median detection of top 100 tumor clones in adjacent lung was about 60 clones.

This TCR was recovered from a man aged 40 to 70 with stage I lung adenocarcinoma. This material consisted of peripheral blood, taken before any cancer treatment.

In DNA form, the CDR3 reads TGTGCCAGCAGCTTGGTAGGCGGACAGGGCGCCCAGCAGTTCTTC. Protein: CASSLVGGQGAQQFF. The chain uses TRBV5-6 and TRBJ2-1; the match to TRBD1 covers 8 bases. Germline lookup yields CDR1 SGHDT and CDR2 YYEEEE. J gave up 11 bases and V 0 bases, and 10 bases lay outside the gene matches. This CDR3 contains 15 residues.